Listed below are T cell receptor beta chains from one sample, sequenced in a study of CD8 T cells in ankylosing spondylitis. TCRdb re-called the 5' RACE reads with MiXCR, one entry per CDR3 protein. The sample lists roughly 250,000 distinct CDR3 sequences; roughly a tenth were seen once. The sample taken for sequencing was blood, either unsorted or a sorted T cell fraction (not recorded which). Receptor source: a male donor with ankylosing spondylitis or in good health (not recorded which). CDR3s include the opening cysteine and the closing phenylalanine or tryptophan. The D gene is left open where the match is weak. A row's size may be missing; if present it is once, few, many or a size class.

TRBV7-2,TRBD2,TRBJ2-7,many,TGTGCCAGCAGCCTGGGACTAGCGGTATACGAGCAGTACTTC,CASSLGLAVYEQYF
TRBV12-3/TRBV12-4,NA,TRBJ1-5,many,TGTGCCAGCAGTCGACTGAATGGCAATCAGCCCCAGCATTTT,CASSRLNGNQPQHF
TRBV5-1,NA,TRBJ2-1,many,TGCGCCAGCAGCACAGGACCACAGAACTCCTACAATGAGCAGTTCTTC,CASSTGPQNSYNEQFF
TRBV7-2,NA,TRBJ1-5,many,TGTGCCAGCAGCTTAGTATTCGGCAATCAGCCCCAGCATTTT,CASSLVFGNQPQHF
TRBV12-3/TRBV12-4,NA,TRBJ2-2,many,TGTGCCAGCAGTCTACAGGGAGCCGGGGAGCTGTTTTTT,CASSLQGAGELFF
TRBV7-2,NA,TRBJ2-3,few,TGTGCCAGCAGCCGGGACCTCCCAGGGGATACGCAGTATTTT,CASSRDLPGDTQYF
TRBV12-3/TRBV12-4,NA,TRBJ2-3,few,TGTGCCAGCAGTTTCGGGTCTGCCCCTAGCACAGATACGCAGTATTTT,CASSFGSAPSTDTQYF
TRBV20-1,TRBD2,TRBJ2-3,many,TGCAGTGCAAGAGGGACTAGCGGAGGCACAGATACGCAGTATTTT,CSARGTSGGTDTQYF
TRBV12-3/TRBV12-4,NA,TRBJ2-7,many,TGTGCCAGCAGTTTAGTATCAGCCTCCTACGAGCAGTACTTC,CASSLVSASYEQYF
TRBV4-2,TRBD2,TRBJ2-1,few,TGTGCCAGCAAAAGTTTAGGCGGGAGGAACAATGAGCAGTTCTTC,CASKSLGGRNNEQFF
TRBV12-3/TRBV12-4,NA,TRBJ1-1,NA,TGTGCCAGCAGTTTTCGGACAGCTGAAGCTTTCTTT,CASSFRTAEAFF
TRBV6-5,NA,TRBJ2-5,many,TGTGCCAGCAGTTACTCGCGGGGGCTTGGGGAGACCCAGTACTTC,CASSYSRGLGETQYF
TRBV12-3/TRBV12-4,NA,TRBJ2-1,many,TGTGCCAGCAGTTTATCTAGGTATGAGCAGTTCTTC,CASSLSRYEQFF
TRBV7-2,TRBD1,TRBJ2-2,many,TGTGCCAGCAGCCCCGGGACAGGGGTTACCGGGGAGCTGTTTTTT,CASSPGTGVTGELFF
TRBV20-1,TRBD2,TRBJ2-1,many,TGCAGTGCTAAGACTAGCGGGTGGGCTGACAATGAGCAGTTCTTC,CSAKTSGWADNEQFF
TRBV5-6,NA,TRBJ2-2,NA,TGTGCCAGCAGTGCCCCGGGGGTGGACACCGGGGAGCTGTTTTTT,CASSAPGVDTGELFF
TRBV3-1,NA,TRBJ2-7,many,TGTGCCAGCAGCCCTCCAGGTAATAGCGGAGGGTTCTCCTCCTACGAGCAGTACTTC,CASSPPGNSGGFSSYEQYF
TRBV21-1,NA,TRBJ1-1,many,TGTGCCAGCCTTCACCGGCCGAACACTGAAGCTTTCTTT,CASLHRPNTEAFF
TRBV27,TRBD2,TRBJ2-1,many,TGTGCCAGCAGTACACAAGCGGGAGGGAAGAGGGATGAGCAGTTCTTC,CASSTQAGGKRDEQFF
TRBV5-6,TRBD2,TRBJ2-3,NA,TGTGCCAGCAGCTTGTTGCGGGAGCCTAGCACAGATACGCAGTATTTT,CASSLLREPSTDTQYF
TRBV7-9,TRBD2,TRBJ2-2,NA,TGTGCCAGCAGCTCCGGACTAGCGGGAGTTTGGACCGGGGAGCTGTTTTTT,CASSSGLAGVWTGELFF
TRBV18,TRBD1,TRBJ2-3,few,TGTGCCAGCTCAACGACAGGGGGCGCAGATACGCAGTATTTT,CASSTTGGADTQYF
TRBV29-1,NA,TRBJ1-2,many,TGCAGCGGAATGGAGACCGTTAACTATGGCTACACCTTC,CSGMETVNYGYTF
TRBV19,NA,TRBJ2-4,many,TGTGCCAGTAGCCCCCTCCGGGACGGGAAAAACATTCAGTACTTC,CASSPLRDGKNIQYF
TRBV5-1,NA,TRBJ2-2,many,TGCGCCAGCAGCAGGACAGTCACCGGGGAGCTGTTTTTT,CASSRTVTGELFF
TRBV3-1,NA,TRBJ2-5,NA,TGTGCCAGCAGCCAAGAGGGAATAGCGGAGATACAAGAGACCCAGTACTTC,CASSQEGIAEIQETQYF
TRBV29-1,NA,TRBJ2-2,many,TGCAGCGTTGAGCCCGAAGAAACCCTAGGGGAGCTGTTTTTT,CSVEPEETLGELFF
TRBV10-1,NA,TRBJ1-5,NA,TGCGCCAGCAGCGTCTTCTCCTATCAGTGGAATCAGCCCCAGCATTTT,CASSVFSYQWNQPQHF
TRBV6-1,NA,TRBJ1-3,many,TGTGCCAGCGGCCCAGGCGGGGGATTCTCTGGAAACACCATATATTTT,CASGPGGGFSGNTIYF
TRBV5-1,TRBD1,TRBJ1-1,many,TGCGCCAGCAGCCACGGGACAGCGAACACTGAAGCTTTCTTT,CASSHGTANTEAFF
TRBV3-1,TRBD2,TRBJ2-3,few,TGTGCCTTCTGTTTCTCCTTTAGCGGGGGGTCCCCGAACACAGATACGCAGTATTTT,CAFCFSFSGGSPNTDTQYF
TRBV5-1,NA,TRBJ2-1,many,TGCGCCAGCAGCCTGACAGGACCCTACAATGAGCAGTTCTTC,CASSLTGPYNEQFF
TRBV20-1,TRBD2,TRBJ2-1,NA,TGCAGGGGGATAGCGGGAGCCCCTTGGGATGAGCAGTTCTTC,CRGIAGAPWDEQFF
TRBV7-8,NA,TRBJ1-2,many,TGTGCCAGCACCAATTCTCTATCTAACTATGGCTACACCTTC,CASTNSLSNYGYTF
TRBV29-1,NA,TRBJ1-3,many,TGCAGCTCTTGGCGACAGAGCTCTGGAAACACCATATATTTT,CSSWRQSSGNTIYF
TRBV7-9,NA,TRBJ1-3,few,TGTGCCAGCAGCTTAAGTTCGGGCGGAAACACCATATATTTT,CASSLSSGGNTIYF
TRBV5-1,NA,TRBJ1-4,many,TGCGCCAGCAGCATAGACGGAGCGTCTAATGAAAAACTGTTTTTT,CASSIDGASNEKLFF
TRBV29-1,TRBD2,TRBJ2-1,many,TGCAGCGTTGAAGGGCCAGCGGGGGAGTACAATGAGCAGTTCTTC,CSVEGPAGEYNEQFF
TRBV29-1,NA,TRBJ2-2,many,TGCAGCGCTGGACCGATGAACACCGGGGAGCTGTTTTTT,CSAGPMNTGELFF
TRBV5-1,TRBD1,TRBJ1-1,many,TGCGCCAGCAGCTTGGGGACAGGGGGCTTGACTGAAGCTTTCTTT,CASSLGTGGLTEAFF
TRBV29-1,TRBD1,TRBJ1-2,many,TGCAGCGTTGGGGACAGACTTAACTATGGCTACACCTTC,CSVGDRLNYGYTF
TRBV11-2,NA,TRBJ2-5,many,TGTGCCAGCAGCTTAGACCGTGGAAGCGGGACCCAGTACTTC,CASSLDRGSGTQYF
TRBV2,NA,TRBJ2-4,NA,TGTGCCAGCGGGTCTCTAGCCAAAAACATTCAGTACTTC,CASGSLAKNIQYF
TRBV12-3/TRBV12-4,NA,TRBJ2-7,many,TGTGCCAGCAGCCTGCGGACACCTCCGCGAGAGCAGTACTTC,CASSLRTPPREQYF
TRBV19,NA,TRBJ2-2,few,TGTGCCAGTCTCCCCGGGAGAACGTACACCGGGGAGCTGTTTTTT,CASLPGRTYTGELFF
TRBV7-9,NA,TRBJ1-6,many,TGTGCCAGCAGCTCCGGACAGAGTAATTCACCCCTCCACTTT,CASSSGQSNSPLHF